The present entry profiles one T cell receptor beta chain with its context. This CDR3 is also generated by other DNA sequences in the sample. CDR1 SEHNR and CDR2 FQNEAQ come from the germline V gene (reference sequence). The V and J ends lost 3 bases and 0 bases respectively, with 9 bases between them. This CDR3 has 15 amino acids. All enrollees were about 18 to 89 years old and from fewer than 30 US areas. Clinical history as reported by participants underpinned cohort assignment. These data belong to a study of blood T cell repertoires in COVID-19. Study-wide background: Nucleic acid was either cDNA or gDNA, and it came from T cells, B-cell-depleted T cells, or PBMCs.

Only in-frame clones appear in the TCRdb table, and some are missing; sequencing was by immunoSEQ multiplex PCR. The table lists about 230,000 clones, around 89% of them singletons. This sequence joins TRBV7-9 and TRBJ2-4; unclear D gene. The specimen was PBMCs or T cells enriched from blood (not recorded which). The clonotype was recovered from a woman aged 40-49 years with acute COVID-19. This CDR3 is CASSLGELAKNIQYF. As DNA, the CDR3 is TGTGCCAGCAGCTTGGGCGAGCTAGCCAAAAACATTCAGTACTTC.